One and the same sample provided the 2 T cell receptor beta chains below, sequenced in a study of early T cells in non-severe SARS-CoV-2 infection. In TCRdb, the 5' RACE reads were re-called with MiXCR into one record per CDR3 protein. The sample records just under 85,000 distinct CDR3 sequences, more than 9% being singletons. The sequenced sample was whole blood, obtained at baseline. These receptors came from an adult who was a healthcare worker with PCR-confirmed SARS-CoV-2 infection or an uninfected control (not recorded which).

The table lists this clonotype with a count of one. The rearrangement links TRBV20-1 to TRBJ2-1; maybe TRBD2 (6 bases). The CDR3 has 16 amino acids. Germline V lookup: CDR1 DFQATT, CDR2 SNEGSKA (reference sequence). The germline V and J ends were trimmed by 2 bases and 0 bases, with 14 bases remaining between them. The CDR3 nucleotides are TGCAGTGCTAGACAGGCGGGGCGGAGCTCCTACAATGAGCAGTTCTTC. Amino acids: CSARQAGRSSYNEQFF.

A few counts support this clonotype. This chain joins TRBV29-1 and TRBJ1-5; a weak D match, TRBD1 (5 bases). Germline lookup yields CDR1 SQVTM and CDR2 ANQGSEA. V was trimmed by 6 bases and J by 7 bases, leaving 16 bases between them. The CDR3 has 13 amino acids. The CDR3 is CSVEFGGRQPQHF. The CDR3 DNA follows: TGCAGCGTCGAGTTTGGGGGTCGGCAGCCCCAGCATTTT.